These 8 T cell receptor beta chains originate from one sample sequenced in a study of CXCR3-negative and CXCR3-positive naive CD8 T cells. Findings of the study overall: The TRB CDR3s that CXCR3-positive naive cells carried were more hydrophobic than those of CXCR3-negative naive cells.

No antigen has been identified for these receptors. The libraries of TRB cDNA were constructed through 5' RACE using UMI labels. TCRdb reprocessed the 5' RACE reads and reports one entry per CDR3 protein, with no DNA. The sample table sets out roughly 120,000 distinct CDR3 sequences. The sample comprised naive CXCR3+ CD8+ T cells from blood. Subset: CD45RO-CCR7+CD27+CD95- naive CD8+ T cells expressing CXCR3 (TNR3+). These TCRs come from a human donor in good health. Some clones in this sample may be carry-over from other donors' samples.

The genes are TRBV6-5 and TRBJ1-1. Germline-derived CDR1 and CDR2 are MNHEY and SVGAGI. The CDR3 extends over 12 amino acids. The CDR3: CASSPGPEGAFF.

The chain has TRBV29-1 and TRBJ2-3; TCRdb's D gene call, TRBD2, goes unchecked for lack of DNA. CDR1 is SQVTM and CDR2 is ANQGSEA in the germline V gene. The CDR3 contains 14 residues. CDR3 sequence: CSVEPSGITDTQYF.

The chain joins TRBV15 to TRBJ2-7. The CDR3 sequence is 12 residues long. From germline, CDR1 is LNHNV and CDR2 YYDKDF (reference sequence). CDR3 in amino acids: CATSRDRSEQYF.

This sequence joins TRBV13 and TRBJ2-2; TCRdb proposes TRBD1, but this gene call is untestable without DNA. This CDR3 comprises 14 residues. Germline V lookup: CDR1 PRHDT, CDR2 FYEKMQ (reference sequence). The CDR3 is CASSPGKITGELFF.

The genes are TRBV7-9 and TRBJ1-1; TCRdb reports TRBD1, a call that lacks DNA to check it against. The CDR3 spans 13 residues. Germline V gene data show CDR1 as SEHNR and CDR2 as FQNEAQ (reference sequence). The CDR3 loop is CASTTPGDTEAFF.

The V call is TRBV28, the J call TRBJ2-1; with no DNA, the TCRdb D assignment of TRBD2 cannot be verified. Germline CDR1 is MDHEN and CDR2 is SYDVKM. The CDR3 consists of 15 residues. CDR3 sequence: CASSLRTSGSNEQFF.

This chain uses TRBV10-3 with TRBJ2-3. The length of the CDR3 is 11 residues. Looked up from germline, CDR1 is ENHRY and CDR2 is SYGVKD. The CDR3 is CAINIVDTQYF.

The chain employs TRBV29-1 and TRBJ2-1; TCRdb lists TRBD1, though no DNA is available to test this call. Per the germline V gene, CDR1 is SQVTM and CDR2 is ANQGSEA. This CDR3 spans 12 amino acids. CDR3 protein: CSVDQGKDEQFF.